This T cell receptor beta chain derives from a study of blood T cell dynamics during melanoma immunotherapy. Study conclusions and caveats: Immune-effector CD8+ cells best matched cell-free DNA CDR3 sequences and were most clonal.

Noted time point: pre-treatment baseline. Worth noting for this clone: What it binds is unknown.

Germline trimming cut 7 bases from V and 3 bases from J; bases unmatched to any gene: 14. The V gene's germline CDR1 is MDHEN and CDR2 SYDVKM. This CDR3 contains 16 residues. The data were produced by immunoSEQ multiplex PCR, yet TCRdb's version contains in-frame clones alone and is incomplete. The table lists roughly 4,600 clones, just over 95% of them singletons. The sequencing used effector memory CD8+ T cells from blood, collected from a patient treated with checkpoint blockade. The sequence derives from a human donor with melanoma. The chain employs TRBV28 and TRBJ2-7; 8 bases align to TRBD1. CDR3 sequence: CASNFPAGQDSYEQYF. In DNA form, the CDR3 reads TGTGCCAGCAATTTTCCCGCGGGACAGGACAGCTACGAGCAGTACTTC.